These 3 T cell receptor beta chains were sequenced from one sample in a study of blood T cell repertoires in COVID-19. Clones were read by immunoSEQ multiplex PCR, and TCRdb kept only the in-frame ones, dropping some. The top ten hold approximately 1.2% of the sample, which has some 390,000 clones, roughly nine tenths seen once. Input material: PBMCs or T cells enriched from blood (not recorded which). These receptors originate from a man under 40 who had recovered from COVID-19.

The chain is built from TRBV28 and TRBJ2-1; maybe TRBD2 (6 bases). Per the germline V gene, CDR1 is MDHEN and CDR2 is SYDVKM. This CDR3 has 15 residues. V lost 6 bases, J lost 9 bases, and 21 bases lay in between. CDR3 sequence reads: CASSFSGLGRGEQFF. Here the CDR3 DNA reads TGTGCCAGCAGCTTCTCGGGGCTCGGGAGAGGTGAGCAGTTCTTC. The whole variable domain, remainder taken from reference TRBV28 and TRBJ2-1, is DVKVTQSSRYLVKRTGEKVFLECVQDMDHENMFWYRQDPGLGLRLIYFSYDVKMKEKGDIPEGYSVSREKKERFSLILESASTNQTSMYLCASSFSGLGRGEQFFGPGTRLTVL.

V is TRBV18 and J is TRBJ2-5, with D uncertain. V shed 0 bases and J shed 2 bases, with 7 bases lying between them. The CDR3 is 14 amino acids. Germline values: CDR1 KGHSH, CDR2 LQKENI. CDR3 region: CASSPPGNQETQYF. The CDR3 DNA sequence: TGTGCCAGCTCACCACCGGGCAATCAAGAGACCCAGTACTTC. Supplemented by reference TRBV18 and TRBJ2-5, the full variable domain reads NAGVMQNPRHLVRRRGQEARLRCSPMKGHSHVYWYRQLPEEGLKFMVYLQKENIIDESGMPKERFSAEFPKEGPSILRIQQVVRGDSAAYFCASSPPGNQETQYFGPGTRLLVL.

This clone was observed once. The chain employs TRBV30 and TRBJ1-2; D call uncertain. Trimming cost V 4 bases and J 2 bases, with 8 bases left between them. Germline assignment: CDR1 GTSNPN and CDR2 SVGIG (reference sequence). CDR3 length: 12 amino acids. CDR3 region: CAWTLANYGYTF. The CDR3, as DNA: TGTGCCTGGACACTCGCGAACTATGGCTACACCTTC. The variable domain in full, completed from reference TRBV30 and TRBJ1-2, reads SQTIHQWPATLVQPVGSPLSLECTVEGTSNPNLYWYRQAAGRGLQLLFYSVGIGQISSEVPQNLSASRPQDRQFILSSKKLLLSDSGFYLCAWTLANYGYTFGSGTRLTVV.